A selection of T cell receptor beta chains follows, all from one sample in a study of blood T cell repertoires in COVID-19. The assay was immunoSEQ multiplex PCR, and TCRdb's table has in-frame clones only and misses some. The table has some 270,000 clones, about nine tenths seen once. The sample consisted of peripheral blood. All receptors derive from a woman aged 55-70 years who had recovered from COVID-19. Both conserved end residues are part of each CDR3. The D gene is left open where the match is weak. Expanded clones are given a class, and other clones once, few, many or no size at all.

J gene,V gene,clone size,D gene,CDR3 DNA,CDR3 protein
TRBJ2-7,TRBV6-5,.,.,TGTGCCAGCAGTCCCCCAGGCAGCTCCTACGAGCAGTACTTC,CASSPPGSSYEQYF
TRBJ2-3,TRBV29-1,.,TRBD2,TGCAGCGTTTGGGGGGGTCATAGCACAGATACGCAGTATTTT,CSVWGGHSTDTQYF
TRBJ2-3,TRBV19,.,.,TGTGCCAGTAGTTCCAGGGGGGCGGGTACGCAGTATTTT,CASSSRGAGTQYF
TRBJ2-2,TRBV28,.,TRBD2,TGTGCCAGCAGTTTGGTCGCGGGAGGCATCTCGAACACCGGGGAGCTGTTTTTT,CASSLVAGGISNTGELFF
TRBJ2-2,TRBV7-9,.,TRBD2,TGTGCCAGCAGCTGGACCTCGGGGGGGAACACCGGGGAGCTGTTTTTT,CASSWTSGGNTGELFF
TRBJ1-2,TRBV19,.,TRBD1,TGTGCCAGTAGTATTCGGACAGGGGGCCTCGGCAACTATGGCTACACCTTC,CASSIRTGGLGNYGYTF
TRBJ2-5,TRBV27,few,TRBD1,TGTGCCAGCAGTTTGGGACAGGGGCTGTCAGAGACCCAGTACTTC,CASSLGQGLSETQYF
TRBJ2-2,TRBV7-9,.,.,TGTGCCAGCAGTCCACGGGGAGCGGCGAACACCGGGGAGCTGTTTTTT,CASSPRGAANTGELFF
TRBJ2-7,TRBV2,.,.,TGTGCCAGCAGTGCGGTCCGCCTCGGGGAGCAGTACTTC,CASSAVRLGEQYF
TRBJ2-7,TRBV3-1/TRBV3-2,.,TRBD1,TGTGCCAGCAGCCAAGTTGCGCGACAGGGGGCGCGAAAGGAGTCCTTC,CASSQVARQGARKESF
TRBJ2-4,TRBV27,.,TRBD1,TGTGCCAGCAGTCCGACAGGGGGCAGCGGCAAAAACATTCAGTACTTC,CASSPTGGSGKNIQYF
TRBJ1-2,TRBV6-5,.,.,TGTGCCAGCAGCCTAAGTAAAGGGGTTGACTATGGCTACACCTTC,CASSLSKGVDYGYTF
TRBJ1-5,TRBV6-5,once,.,TGTGCCAGCAATACAGGCCAAAGCAATCAGCCCCAGCATTTT,CASNTGQSNQPQHF
TRBJ1-2,TRBV7-9,.,.,TGTGCCAGCAGCTTTACAGAATTGTATGGCTACACCTTC,CASSFTELYGYTF
TRBJ1-3,TRBV4-2,few,.,TGTGCCAGCAGCCAAGATTGGAGCTCTGGAAACACCATATATTTT,CASSQDWSSGNTIYF
TRBJ1-6,TRBV7-6,.,.,TGTGCCAGCAGCCCAGGACATTCCCGTAGCTCCTATAATTCACCCCTCCACTTT,CASSPGHSRSSYNSPLHF
TRBJ1-1,TRBV5-1,few,TRBD1,TGCGCCAGCAGCTTTGGGACAGGGATCATGAACACTGAAGCTTTCTTT,CASSFGTGIMNTEAFF